The clone carrying this TCR beta chain has a handful of counts. Antigen specificity is unknown. The CDR3 consists of 16 residues. From germline, CDR1 is SGHKS and CDR2 YYEKEE (reference sequence). The ends lost 4 bases at V and 5 bases at J; junction bases unmatched: 14. This specimen comes from a study of CD8 T cells in ankylosing spondylitis. Overall study findings and caveats: What seemed typical of ankylosing spondylitis blood was a TCR beta motif built from roughly 8 highly homologous variants. Relatively scarce in peripheral blood, disease-linked clones were CD8+.

TCRdb re-derived calls from the 5' RACE reads in MiXCR, one entry per CDR3 protein. The repertoire holds approximately 400,000 distinct CDR3 sequences, roughly a quarter seen once, with roughly 1% in the top ten. The chain joins TRBV5-5 to TRBJ2-5; 7 positions agree with TRBD1. The TCR was taken from a male donor with ankylosing spondylitis. The sequenced material came from blood, either unsorted or a sorted T cell fraction (not recorded which). CDR3: CASSERQGSFWETQYF. Written as DNA, the CDR3 is TGTGCCAGCAGCGAAAGACAGGGATCATTTTGGGAGACCCAGTACTTC.